A selection of T cell receptor beta chains follows, all from one sample in a study of spatial heterogeneity in lung cancer. TCRdb passed the 5' RACE reads through MiXCR, listing each CDR3 protein once. The sample gives tens of thousands of distinct CDR3 sequences, 15% to 20% of which show up once; just over 20% is in the top ten. The specimen was PBMCs, collected at follow-up. The receptors derive from a male donor with early-stage non-small cell lung cancer. CDR3s include the opening cysteine and the closing phenylalanine or tryptophan. The order of the fields is V gene, J gene, D gene, clone size, CDR3 protein, CDR3 DNA. A D gene is named only where the DNA matches it firmly. Expanded clones are given a class, and other clones once, few, many or no size at all.

TRBV20-1	TRBJ2-5	TRBD1	-	CSARDPTGRRETQYF	TGCAGTGCTAGAGATCCGACAGGGAGACGAGAGACCCAGTACTTC
TRBV5-6	TRBJ1-1	-	-	CASSLPLLQGYREDTEAFF	TGTGCCAGCAGCTTGCCCCTTTTACAGGGCTACAGGGAAGACACTGAAGCTTTCTTT
TRBV7-6	TRBJ2-6	-	many	CASSLSPSGANVLTF	TGTGCCAGCAGCCTAAGTCCCTCTGGGGCCAACGTCCTGACTTTC
TRBV5-4	TRBJ2-2	-	few	CASSLASSRTGELFF	TGTGCCAGCAGCTTGGCCTCCTCTCGGACCGGGGAGCTGTTTTTT
TRBV12-3/TRBV12-4	TRBJ2-7	TRBD2	-	CASSFRLAGIPEYF	TGTGCCAGCAGTTTTCGACTAGCGGGGATCCCAGAGTACTTC
TRBV2	TRBJ1-1	-	once	CARTGRGRIGTEAFF	TGTGCCAGAACTGGGCGGGGGCGAATAGGCACTGAAGCTTTCTTT
TRBV6-2/TRBV6-3	TRBJ1-5	-	many	CASSYGGGQPQHF	TGTGCCAGCAGTTACGGGGGAGGTCAGCCCCAGCATTTT
TRBV5-1	TRBJ1-2	-	-	CASSLQPSGVDGYTF	TGCGCCAGCAGCCTCCAACCTTCAGGGGTTGATGGCTACACCTTC
TRBV3-1	TRBJ2-3	-	many	CASSQGAVSTDTQYF	TGTGCCAGCAGCCAAGGGGCGGTGAGCACAGATACGCAGTATTTT
TRBV20-1	TRBJ2-4	TRBD2	many	CSAEEGRENIQYF	TGCAGTGCTGAGGAGGGGAGGGAAAACATTCAGTACTTC
TRBV2	TRBJ2-3	-	-	CASSEASSRTDTQYF	TGTGCCAGCAGTGAAGCGAGTAGCCGCACAGATACGCAGTATTTT
TRBV19	TRBJ2-2	TRBD1	-	CASSIDRVNTGELFF	TGTGCCAGTAGTATCGACAGGGTGAACACCGGGGAGCTGTTTTTT
TRBV7-9	TRBJ2-3	TRBD1	-	CASSSHTGGTQYF	TGTGCCAGCAGCTCTCACACAGGGGGTACGCAGTATTTT
TRBV7-9	TRBJ2-3	TRBD2	-	CASSLPRGREPTDTQYF	TGTGCCAGCAGCCTCCCCCGAGGGCGGGAGCCAACAGATACGCAGTATTTT
TRBV25-1	TRBJ2-1	-	few	CASSELAGHSYNEQFF	TGTGCCAGCAGTGAGCTAGCAGGGCACTCCTACAATGAGCAGTTCTTC
TRBV12-3/TRBV12-4	TRBJ2-5	-	few	CASSRDRQETQYF	TGTGCCAGCAGCCGAGACAGGCAAGAGACCCAGTACTTC
TRBV14	TRBJ2-5	-	-	CASSQRPQGTSETQYF	TGTGCCAGCAGCCAACGACCACAGGGGACTTCGGAGACCCAGTACTTC
TRBV6-6	TRBJ2-4	-	-	CASSHLDLAKNIQYF	TGTGCCAGCAGCCATTTGGACCTAGCCAAAAACATTCAGTACTTC
TRBV19	TRBJ1-5	TRBD1	few	CASSVGQLNQPQHF	TGTGCCAGTAGTGTGGGACAGCTCAATCAGCCCCAGCATTTT
TRBV7-8	TRBJ2-3	TRBD2	-	CASSSRQGPLAGVADTQYF	TGTGCCAGCAGCTCCCGACAGGGTCCCTTAGCGGGAGTAGCAGATACGCAGTATTTT
TRBV28	TRBJ1-6	-	-	CASSVNSNSPLHF	TGTGCCAGCAGTGTTAACTCAAATTCACCCCTCCACTTT
TRBV9	TRBJ1-2	TRBD1	few	CASSAGQGTGHHGYTF	TGTGCCAGCAGCGCCGGACAGGGCACAGGGCACCATGGCTACACCTTC
TRBV7-2	TRBJ1-1	-	few	CASSSLGGANTEAFF	TGTGCCAGCAGCTCCCTCGGGGGGGCGAACACTGAAGCTTTCTTT
TRBV30	TRBJ2-7	-	-	CAWSYRNMVEQYF	TGTGCCTGGAGTTATCGGAATATGGTCGAGCAGTACTTC
TRBV6-5	TRBJ1-1	TRBD1	-	CASSFDRGRTEAFF	TGTGCCAGCAGTTTCGACAGGGGACGCACTGAAGCTTTCTTT
TRBV20-1	TRBJ2-1	TRBD1	many	CSLWAGGGYEQFF	TGCAGTTTATGGGCAGGGGGCGGGTATGAGCAGTTCTTC
TRBV5-5	TRBJ2-1	-	many	CASSLRAAANEQFF	TGTGCCAGCAGCTTAAGGGCCGCAGCCAATGAGCAGTTCTTC
TRBV15	TRBJ2-2	-	few	CATSRTRDRSTGELFF	TGTGCCACCAGCAGAACCAGAGACAGGTCCACCGGGGAGCTGTTTTTT
TRBV7-9	TRBJ2-1	-	-	CASSPRRLGPYNEQFF	TGTGCCAGCAGCCCCCGAAGACTAGGACCCTACAATGAGCAGTTCTTC
TRBV14	TRBJ1-1	-	few	CASSQSWRGTEAFF	TGTGCCAGCAGCCAGTCTTGGCGAGGGACTGAAGCTTTCTTT
TRBV20-1	TRBJ2-1	TRBD2	few	CSAASGRDYNEQFF	TGCAGTGCTGCAAGCGGGAGGGATTACAATGAGCAGTTCTTC
TRBV5-1	TRBJ1-1	-	-	CASSDGQTEAFF	TGCGCCAGCAGCGACGGACAGACTGAAGCTTTCTTT